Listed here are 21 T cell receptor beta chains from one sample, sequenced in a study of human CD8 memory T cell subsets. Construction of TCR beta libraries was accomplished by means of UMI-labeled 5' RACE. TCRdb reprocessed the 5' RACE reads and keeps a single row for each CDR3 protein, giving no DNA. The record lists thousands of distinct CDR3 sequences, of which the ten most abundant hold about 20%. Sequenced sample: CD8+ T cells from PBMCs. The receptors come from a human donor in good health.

The CDR3 loop reads CASSLWQVNTEAFF. The chain joins TRBV5-5 to TRBJ1-1. The CDR3 covers 14 residues. Germline V lookup: CDR1 SGHKS, CDR2 YYEKEE (reference sequence).

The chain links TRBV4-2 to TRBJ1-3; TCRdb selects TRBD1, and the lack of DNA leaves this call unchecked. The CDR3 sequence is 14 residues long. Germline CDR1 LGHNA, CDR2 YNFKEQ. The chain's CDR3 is CASSPGTDGNTIYF.

The CDR3 protein is CASSQDPAGDQPQHF. The chain has TRBV4-2 and TRBJ1-5; TCRdb outputs TRBD1, but without DNA this stays unchecked. The CDR3 contains 15 residues. CDR1 and CDR2 (germline): LGHNA, YNFKEQ.

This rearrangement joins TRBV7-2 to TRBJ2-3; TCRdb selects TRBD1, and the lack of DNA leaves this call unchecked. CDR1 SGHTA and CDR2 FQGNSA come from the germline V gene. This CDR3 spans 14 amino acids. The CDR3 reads CASSVGHGADTQYF.

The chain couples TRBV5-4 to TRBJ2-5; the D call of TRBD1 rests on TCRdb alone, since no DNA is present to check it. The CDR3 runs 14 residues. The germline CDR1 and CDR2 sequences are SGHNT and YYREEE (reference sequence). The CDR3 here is CASSFRGPRETQYF.

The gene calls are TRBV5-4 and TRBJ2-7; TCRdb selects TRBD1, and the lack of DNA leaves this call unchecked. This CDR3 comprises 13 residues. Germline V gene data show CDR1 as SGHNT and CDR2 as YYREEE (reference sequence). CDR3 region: CASSLSGTAEQYF.

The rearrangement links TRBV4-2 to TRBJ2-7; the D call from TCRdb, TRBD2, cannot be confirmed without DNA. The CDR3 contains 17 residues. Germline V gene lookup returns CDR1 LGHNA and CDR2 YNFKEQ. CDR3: CASSSWTSGSPSDEQYF.

The CDR3 loop is CASSEALAGAGELFF. This chain joins TRBV25-1 and TRBJ2-2; there is no DNA to check the TCRdb D call of TRBD2. The germline V gene encodes CDR1 MGHDK and CDR2 SYGVNS. The CDR3 has 15 residues.

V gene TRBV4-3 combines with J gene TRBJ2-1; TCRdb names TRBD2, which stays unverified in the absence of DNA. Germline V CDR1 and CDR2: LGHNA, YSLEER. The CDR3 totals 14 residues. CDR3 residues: CASSQDGGEGEQFF.

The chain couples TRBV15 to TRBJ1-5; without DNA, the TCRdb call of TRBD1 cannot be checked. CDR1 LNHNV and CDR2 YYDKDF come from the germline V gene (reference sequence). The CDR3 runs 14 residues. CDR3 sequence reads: CATSVGLGHQPQHF.

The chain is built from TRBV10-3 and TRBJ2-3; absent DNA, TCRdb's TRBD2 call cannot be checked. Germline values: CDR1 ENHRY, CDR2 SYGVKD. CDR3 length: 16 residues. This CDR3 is CATGTSGGLSTDTQYF.

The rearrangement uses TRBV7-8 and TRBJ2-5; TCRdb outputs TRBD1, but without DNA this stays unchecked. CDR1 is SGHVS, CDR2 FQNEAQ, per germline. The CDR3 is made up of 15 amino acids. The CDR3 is CASSSQVGRQETQYF.

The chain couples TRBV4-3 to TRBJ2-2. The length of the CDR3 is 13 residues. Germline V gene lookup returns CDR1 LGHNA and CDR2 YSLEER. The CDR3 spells CASSQDAGWELFF.

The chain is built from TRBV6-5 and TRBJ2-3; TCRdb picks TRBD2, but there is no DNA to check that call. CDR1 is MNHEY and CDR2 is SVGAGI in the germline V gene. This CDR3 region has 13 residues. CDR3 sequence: CASSWAPTDTQYF.

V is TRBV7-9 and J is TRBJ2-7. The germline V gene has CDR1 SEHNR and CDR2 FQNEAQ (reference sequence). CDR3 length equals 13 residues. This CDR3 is CASSLQVAYEQYF.

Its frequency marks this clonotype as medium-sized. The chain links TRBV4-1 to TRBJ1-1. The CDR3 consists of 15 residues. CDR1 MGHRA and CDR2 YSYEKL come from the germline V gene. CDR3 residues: CASSQDVWGGTEAFF.

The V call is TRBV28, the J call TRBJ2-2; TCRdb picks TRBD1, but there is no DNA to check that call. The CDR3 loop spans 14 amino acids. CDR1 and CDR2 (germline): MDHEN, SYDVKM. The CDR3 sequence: CASSSPPLRRELFF. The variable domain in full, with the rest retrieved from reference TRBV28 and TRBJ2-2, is DVKVTQSSRYLVKRTGEKVFLECVQDMDHENMFWYRQDPGLGLRLIYFSYDVKMKEKGDIPEGYSVSREKKERFSLILESASTNQTSMYLCASSSPPLRRELFFGEGSRLTVL.

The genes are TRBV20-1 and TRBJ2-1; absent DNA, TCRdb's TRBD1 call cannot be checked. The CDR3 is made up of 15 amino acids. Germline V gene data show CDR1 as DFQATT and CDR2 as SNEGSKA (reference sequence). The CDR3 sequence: CSARDTGTGFYEQFF.

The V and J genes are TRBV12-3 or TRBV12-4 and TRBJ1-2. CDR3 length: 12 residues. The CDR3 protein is CASSLNFDGYTF.

The CDR3 loop is CASSPSAGRGGEKLFF. This chain uses TRBV3-1 with TRBJ1-4; TCRdb indicates TRBD1, and absent DNA this call remains unverified. Germline loops: CDR1 LGHDT, CDR2 YNNKEL (reference sequence). The CDR3 is 16 amino acids.

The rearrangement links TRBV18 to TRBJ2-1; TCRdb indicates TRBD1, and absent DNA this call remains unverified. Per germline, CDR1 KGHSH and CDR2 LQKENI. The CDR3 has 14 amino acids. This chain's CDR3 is CASSSTGYYNEQFF. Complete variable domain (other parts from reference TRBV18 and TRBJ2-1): NAGVMQNPRHLVRRRGQEARLRCSPMKGHSHVYWYRQLPEEGLKFMVYLQKENIIDESGMPKERFSAEFPKEGPSILRIQQVVRGDSAAYFCASSSTGYYNEQFFGPGTRLTVL.